These 7 T cell receptor beta chains originate from one sample sequenced in a study of multiple sclerosis patients with progressive multifocal leukoencephalopathy. As for time point: more than ten months of natalizumab therapy. The repertoire was sequenced with immunoSEQ multiplex PCR; TCRdb's copy has only in-frame clones and lacks some. In the table there are some 27,000 clones, around 90% of which are singletons. Source: PBMCs, taken from a patient treated with natalizumab. The receptors here all came from a human donor with multiple sclerosis.

The chain has TRBV5-1 and TRBJ2-7; D is perhaps TRBD2 (5 bases). The V and J ends lost 5 bases and 2 bases respectively, with 23 bases between them. This CDR3 is 17 amino acids long. The germline CDR1 and CDR2 sequences are SGHRS and YFSETQ. CDR3 DNA sequence: TGCGCCAGCAGTTACGACACGCTCGGACCACTAGCCTACGAGCAGTACTTC. Amino acid sequence: CASSYDTLGPLAYEQYF.

Of note for this clone: The same CDR3 also results from other DNA sequences found in this sample. V gene TRBV7-2 combines with J gene TRBJ1-5; 7 bases fit TRBD1. The CDR3 extends over 16 amino acids. V lost 5 bases to trimming and J lost 7 bases; unmatched junction nucleotides: 14. The germline gives CDR1 SGHTA, CDR2 FQGNSA. This CDR3 reads CASSLDRENRNQPQHF. The CDR3, as DNA: TGTGCCAGCAGCCTCGACAGGGAGAATAGAAACCAGCCCCAGCATTTT.

The chain has TRBV28 and TRBJ2-1, with 8 bases that match TRBD2. Looked up from germline, CDR1 is MDHEN and CDR2 is SYDVKM. The CDR3 loop spans 12 amino acids. After removal of 7 bases from V and 8 bases from J, the junction contained 4 bases not matched to a gene. CDR3 loop: CASTGRVYEQFF. DNA for the CDR3: TGTGCCAGCACCGGGAGGGTGTATGAGCAGTTCTTC.

The sample holds one count of this clone. A read error may produce the germline difference seen at one junction end. The chain joins TRBV15 to TRBJ2-4, with a possible D match to TRBD1 (6 bases). The CDR3 sequence is 12 residues long. Germline CDR1 is LNHNV and CDR2 is YYDKDF (reference sequence). The CDR3 DNA reads TGTGCCACCAGCATACAGGGTAAGGAGGTGGTGTTC. Protein product: CATSIQGKEVVF.

V and J are TRBV6-5 and TRBJ1-1; D gene unclear. V was pared by 4 bases and J by 7 bases, with 16 bases between. The germline V gene encodes CDR1 MNHEY and CDR2 SVGAGI. The CDR3 spans 14 residues. The CDR3 DNA follows: TGTGCCAGCAGTTTACTCGTTCCGCCCTTTGAAGCTTTCTTT. As protein: CASSLLVPPFEAFF.

The V and J genes are TRBV10-2 and TRBJ1-1; unclear D gene. The CDR3 spans 13 residues. V was pared by 7 bases and J by 4 bases, with 13 bases between. Germline V CDR1 and CDR2: WSHSY, SAAADI. CDR3 nucleotide sequence: TGCGCCAGCACCGGAATCTCGGGCACTGAAGCTTTCTTT. It translates to CASTGISGTEAFF.

A single count supports this clone. The genes are TRBV7-8 and TRBJ1-6; unclear D gene. Germline V gene data show CDR1 as SGHVS and CDR2 as FQNEAQ. Trimming left V 2 bases short and J 16 bases short, with 15 bases between. The CDR3 is 13 residues long. In DNA form, the CDR3 reads TGTGCCAGCAGCTTAAGAGCGACGACACTTCTCCACTTT. Translation: CASSLRATTLLHF.